This entry concerns a single T cell receptor (beta chain). Its target is not known. The assay used was immunoSEQ (version v3.0), run at survey level. Profiling relied on immunoSEQ multiplex PCR, and the TCRdb table lists in-frame clones only, not all of them. The table records about 22,000 clones, about four fifths of them present only once. Per donor, at least one pre-ART and at least two post-ART PBMC samples were obtained. Each HIV participant was treated in the United States. Trimming left V 3 bases short and J 2 bases short, with 19 bases between. This CDR3 is 17 amino acids long. From germline, CDR1 is KGHSH and CDR2 LQKENI. This record comes from a study of long-term antiretroviral therapy in people with HIV. Study results and limitations: Blood was collected between the mid-2000s and the late 2010s, possibly under older ART regimens.

This TCR was recovered from a man aged 25 to 40 with HIV. The chain joins TRBV18 to TRBJ1-1, with D unresolved. The source was unsorted PBMCs, collected almost 6 years after starting antiretroviral therapy. CDR3 bases: TGTGCCAGCTCACCCAAACAGATCAGAGCCCTTAACACTGAAGCTTTCTTT. It is translated as CASSPKQIRALNTEAFF.